This T cell receptor beta chain was captured in a study of identical twins (dated by TCRdb to about 2016). Background for the entire study: TCR alpha and beta repertoires from monozygotic twins, unrelated adults of various ages and cord blood were deep-sequenced to test whether fetal clonotypes persist. Replicate twin experiments were performed at different times using different library preparation protocols to rule out contamination.

For this clonotype: Its specific antigen is unknown. No base qualities exist here, and no much larger clone lies one base off it.

Library prep was done by 5' RACE. Sequenced on an Illumina HiSeq 2000. A universal primer binding site was added through template switching, and the final cDNA carried a unique molecular identifier so that TCR cDNA molecules could be counted accurately. First-strand cDNA for TCR alpha and beta chains was synthesized from specific primers in the conserved constant-segment region. To control for contamination, each cDNA library was double barcoded with a SMART-Mk sample barcode plus Illumina barcodes. Two successive PCR steps introduced TruSeq adapter sequences along with Illumina sample barcodes. The TCR alpha and beta cDNA libraries were sequenced on the Illumina HiSeq platform using custom primers. Regarding the original processing steps: MiGEC processed the raw reads to extract unique molecular identifiers, while MiXCR was used to determine the CDR3 positions. For each individual, recombination models were inferred using an EM algorithm with the repgenHMM and IGoR tools. Shared clonotypes were analyzed with the tcR package in R, and sharing was normalized by the product of cloneset sizes. Out-of-frame nonproductive sequences were analyzed to study raw recombination free of thymic and clonal selection effects. TCRdb applied fastp at Q25 and MiXCR to the public reads, then kept only in-frame beta chains. Rows are unified per CDR3 protein, each entry keeping the most common DNA and genes. These V and J calls derive from TCRdb rather than the authors' analysis. The sample has fewer than 550,000 distinct CDR3 sequences on record, 12% to 15% of them singletons. Nearly 0.45% of the sample rests with the top ten.

Only healthy Caucasian donors were included. The twin cohort consisted of three pairs of female monozygotic twins, all aged about 18 to 29 years. Positive isolation kits from Invitrogen were used to isolate the CD4+ and CD8+ T cell populations. V lost 6 bases and J lost 3 bases; the stretch between them is 15 bases long. The CDR3 covers 15 residues, taking in both the cysteine and the phenylalanine. Just the 45-base CDR3 DNA is kept, in frame starting at base 1. Here is what the overall study found, with its caveats: In beta out-of-frame sequences, excess twin sharing was weaker, because having fewer shared sequences lowered the signal-to-noise ratio. Because the same donors could not be followed over many years, the conclusions depended on cross-sectional statistical analysis. Compared with coincidental sharing between unrelated individuals, an excess of low generation-probability sequences was observed among out-of-frame TCR alpha sequences shared between twins. Abundant cord blood beta clonotypes carried fewer insertions; young adult naive repertoires showed a weaker similar trend, while memory repertoires showed none. Invariant T cells such as MAIT and iNKT could partly confound zero-insertion analyses, though diverse VJ usage argued against this for most clonotypes. In monozygotic twins, recombination models systematically underestimated out-of-frame TCR alpha sharing, but the models matched the sharing seen between unrelated individuals.

These data are also associated with another study on yellow fever vaccine responses in identical twins. The second study reports: The T cell response to vaccination in identical twins was reported by the authors to appear partly convergent and partly personalized. Focusing on identical twins, the study followed the T cell clones that responded to the vaccine, and did so with precision.

This sequence was found in a woman aged 18-35 years in good health. Sequencing input: CD4+ T cells sorted from blood. The rearrangement joined TRBV12-3 or TRBV12-4 to TRBJ1-3, and possibly TRBD1, on 5 matching bases. The CDR3 amino acid sequence is: CASSPGSSFGNTIYF. The nucleotide sequence is TGTGCCAGCAGCCCAGGGTCGAGCTTTGGAAACACCATATATTTT.